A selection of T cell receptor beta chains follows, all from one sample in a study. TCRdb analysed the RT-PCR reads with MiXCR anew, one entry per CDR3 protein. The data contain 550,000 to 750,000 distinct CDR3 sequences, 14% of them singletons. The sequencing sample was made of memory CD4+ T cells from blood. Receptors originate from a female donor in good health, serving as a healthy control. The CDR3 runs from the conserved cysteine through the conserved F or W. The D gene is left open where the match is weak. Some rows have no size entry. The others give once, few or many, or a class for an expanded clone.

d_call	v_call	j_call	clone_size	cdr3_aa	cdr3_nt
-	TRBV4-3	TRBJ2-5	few	CASSQDWGQGETQYF	TGCGCCAGCAGCCAAGATTGGGGGCAGGGGGAGACCCAGTACTTC
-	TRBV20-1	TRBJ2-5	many	CSARGETGGLVETQYF	TGCAGTGCTAGGGGGGAAACGGGGGGCCTGGTGGAGACCCAGTACTTC
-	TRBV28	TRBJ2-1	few	CASSSPATYNEQFF	TGTGCCAGCAGCTCGCCGGCTACTTACAATGAGCAGTTCTTC
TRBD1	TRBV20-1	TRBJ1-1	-	CSASETGTNTEAFF	TGCAGTGCTAGTGAGACAGGGACGAACACTGAAGCTTTCTTT
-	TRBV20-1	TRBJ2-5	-	CSAALALQETQYF	TGCAGTGCCGCGCTGGCCCTTCAAGAGACCCAGTACTTC
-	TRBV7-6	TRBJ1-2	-	CASSLRTGRYGYTF	TGTGCCAGCAGCTTACGGACGGGCCGCTATGGCTACACCTTC
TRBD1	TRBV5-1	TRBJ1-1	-	CASSGRTGDGTEAFF	TGCGCCAGCAGCGGAAGGACAGGGGACGGGACTGAAGCTTTCTTT
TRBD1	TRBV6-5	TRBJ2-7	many	CASQDRDRVYEQYF	TGTGCCAGCCAGGACCGGGACAGGGTTTACGAGCAGTACTTC
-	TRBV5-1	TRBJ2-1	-	CASSLRSENEQFF	TGCGCCAGCAGCTTGAGGAGCGAGAATGAGCAGTTCTTC
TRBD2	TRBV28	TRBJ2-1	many	CASSPPTSGGYNEQFF	TGTGCCAGCAGTCCCCCGACTAGCGGGGGGTACAATGAGCAGTTCTTC
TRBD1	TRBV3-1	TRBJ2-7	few	CASSQRDSSYEQYF	TGTGCCAGCAGCCAACGGGACAGCTCCTACGAGCAGTACTTC
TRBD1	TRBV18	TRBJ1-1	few	CASSPGTGGNLMNTEAFF	TGTGCCAGCTCACCAGGGACAGGGGGGAACCTTATGAACACTGAAGCTTTCTTT
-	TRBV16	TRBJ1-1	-	CASSHHAGTAMNTEAFF	TGTGCCAGCAGCCACCACGCTGGAACGGCGATGAACACTGAAGCTTTCTTT
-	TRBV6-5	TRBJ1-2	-	CASSLDGIHGYTF	TGTGCCAGCAGCCTGGACGGGATCCATGGCTACACCTTC
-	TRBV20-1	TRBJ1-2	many	CSANHAMGRNYGYTF	TGCAGTGCTAACCACGCGATGGGGAGAAACTATGGCTACACCTTC
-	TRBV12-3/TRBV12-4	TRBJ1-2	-	CASTYASRGESYGYTF	TGTGCCAGCACCTACGCGAGCAGGGGTGAGAGCTATGGCTACACCTTC
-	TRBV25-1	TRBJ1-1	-	CASRGNGGSTEAFF	TGTGCCAGCCGGGGGAATGGGGGGTCTACTGAAGCTTTCTTT
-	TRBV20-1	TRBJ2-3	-	CSASKPASTDTQYF	TGCAGTGCTAGTAAGCCGGCTAGCACAGATACGCAGTATTTT
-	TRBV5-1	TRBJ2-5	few	CASSPQGGAEETQYF	TGCGCCAGCAGCCCCCAAGGGGGAGCGGAGGAGACCCAGTACTTC
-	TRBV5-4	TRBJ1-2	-	CASSLISASYGYTF	TGTGCCAGCAGCTTGATCAGTGCCTCCTATGGCTACACCTTC
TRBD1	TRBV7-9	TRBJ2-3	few	CASSHGQGADTQYF	TGTGCCAGCAGCCACGGACAGGGCGCAGATACGCAGTATTTT
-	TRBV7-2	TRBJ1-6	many	CASSSQWYNSPLHF	TGTGCCAGCAGCTCACAGTGGTATAATTCACCCCTCCACTTT
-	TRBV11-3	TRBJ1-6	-	CASSLRAGSPLHF	TGTGCCAGCAGTTTACGCGCCGGTTCACCCCTCCACTTT
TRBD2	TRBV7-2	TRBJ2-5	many	CASSWLAGQETQYF	TGTGCCAGCAGCTGGCTAGCGGGCCAAGAGACCCAGTACTTC
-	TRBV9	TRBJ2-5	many	CASSGTSQETQYF	TGTGCCAGCAGCGGCACTAGCCAAGAGACCCAGTACTTC
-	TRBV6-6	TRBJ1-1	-	CASSSDSSRLAFF	TGTGCCAGCAGTTCCGACAGTTCTCGTTTAGCTTTCTTT
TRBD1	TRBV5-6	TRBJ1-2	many	CASSLDRGPSNYGYTF	TGTGCCAGCAGCTTGGACAGGGGGCCATCGAACTATGGCTACACCTTC
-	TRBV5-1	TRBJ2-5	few	CASREGTETQYF	TGCGCCAGCAGGGAGGGAACAGAGACCCAGTACTTC
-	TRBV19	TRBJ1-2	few	CASKPDSGYGYTF	TGTGCCAGTAAACCCGACTCAGGCTATGGCTACACCTTC
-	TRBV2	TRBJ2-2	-	CASRARTGFDAGELFF	TGTGCCAGCAGGGCTAGAACAGGGTTCGACGCCGGGGAGCTGTTTTTT
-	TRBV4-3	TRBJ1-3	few	CASSQDVLPRNTIYF	TGCGCCAGCAGCCAAGATGTCTTACCGAGAAACACCATATATTTT
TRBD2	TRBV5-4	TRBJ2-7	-	CASSLDPGGAYEQYF	TGTGCCAGCAGCTTGGACCCGGGAGGTGCCTACGAGCAGTACTTC
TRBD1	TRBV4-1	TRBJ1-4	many	CASSLTGGEKLFF	TGCGCCAGCAGCCTCACAGGGGGGGAAAAACTGTTTTTT
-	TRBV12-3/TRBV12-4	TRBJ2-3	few	CASSRVDTQYF	TGTGCCAGCAGTCGGGTGGATACGCAGTATTTT
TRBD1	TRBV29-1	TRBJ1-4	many	CSAEGTGGDEKLFF	TGCAGCGCGGAAGGGACAGGGGGAGATGAAAAACTGTTTTTT
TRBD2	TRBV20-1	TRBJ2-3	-	CSASSTSGRPPAQYF	TGCAGTGCTAGTTCCACTAGCGGGAGGCCTCCGGCGCAGTATTTT